The 11 T cell receptor beta chains listed next were all sequenced from one sample in a study of Graves' ophthalmopathy and Graves' hyperthyroidism. TCR beta CDR3 amplification used RNA transcripts. Second-round multiplex PCR came after a first-round RT-PCR that employed HTBI primers. TCRdb called the multiplex PCR reads again in MiXCR, with one record for every CDR3 protein. In the table there are about 400,000 distinct CDR3 sequences, approximately 16% of which are singletons. The specimen was peripheral blood. These receptors all stem from a woman younger than 30 with Graves' ophthalmopathy.

This clonotype was seen at least ten times. The J gene is TRBJ1-2, the V gene TRBV7-9; a possible D gene is TRBD1 (5 bases). The CDR3 is 14 residues long. The V end lost 4 bases, the J end lost 5 bases, and 14 bases lay between the germline ends. Germline assignment: CDR1 SEHNR and CDR2 FQNEAQ (reference sequence). As DNA, the CDR3 is TGTGCCAGCAGCTCCTCCGGGACGGAGTATGGCTACACCTTC. Protein: CASSSSGTEYGYTF.

Ten or more counts support this clonotype. This chain links TRBV29-1 with TRBJ2-7; the D is unclear. The V gene's germline CDR1 is SQVTM and CDR2 ANQGSEA. Trimming took off 5 bases at V and 0 bases at J, with 11 bases between the two ends. The CDR3 spans 13 residues. CDR3 DNA sequence: TGCAGCGTTCGACCAGTGGGCTCCTACGAGCAGTACTTC. Its protein is CSVRPVGSYEQYF.

Ten or more counts support this clonotype. V and J are TRBV7-2 and TRBJ1-1; D is undetermined. The CDR3 runs 15 residues. V was pared by 1 base and J by 3 bases, with 12 bases between. Germline-derived CDR1 and CDR2 are SGHTA and FQGNSA. CDR3 nucleotides: TGTGCCAGCAGCTTAGTCCGAGTGAGGGACACTGAAGCTTTCTTT. Protein product: CASSLVRVRDTEAFF.

In its sample, this clonotype was seen many times. The CDR3, as DNA: TGTGCCACCCATCCCCCCGGGACAGTAAACACCGGGGAGCTGTTTTTT. Translating it yields CATHPPGTVNTGELFF. The genes are TRBV12-3 or TRBV12-4 and TRBJ2-2; 7 bases map to TRBD1. The CDR3 has 16 amino acids. Losses at the gene ends were 10 bases for V and 2 bases for J; bases not matched to a gene: 13.

The rearrangement joins TRBV3-1 to TRBJ1-1, with 8 bases fitting TRBD1. The length of the CDR3 is 14 residues. V was clipped by 1 base and J by 4 bases; unmatched bases: 2. Germline V gives CDR1 LGHDT, CDR2 YNNKEL (reference sequence). The CDR3 region is CASSQGTGITEAFF. The CDR3 DNA reads TGTGCCAGCAGCCAAGGGACAGGGATCACTGAAGCTTTCTTT.

The sample holds many counts of this clonotype. V gene TRBV12-3 or TRBV12-4 combines with J gene TRBJ1-5; 7 nucleotides align to TRBD1. The ends lost 5 bases at V and 6 bases at J; junction bases unmatched: 7. This CDR3 spans 14 amino acids. The CDR3 nucleotides read TGTGCCAGCAGTCGCACAGGGGAAATTCAGCCCCAGCATTTT. Amino acids: CASSRTGEIQPQHF.

This clonotype was seen at least ten times. This sequence joins TRBV30 and TRBJ2-2, with 9 bases identical to TRBD1. J was trimmed by 6 bases and V by 5 bases; bases with no gene match: 10. The CDR3 spans 15 residues. Germline CDR1 is GTSNPN and CDR2 is SVGIG (reference sequence). CDR3 amino acids: CAWSKRDREAGELFF. The DNA for the CDR3 is TGTGCCTGGTCCAAGCGGGACAGGGAGGCCGGGGAGCTGTTTTTT.

At least ten counts were recorded for this clonotype. A clone one base away is much larger, so this may be a read error. V gene TRBV6-1 combines with J gene TRBJ1-5; no clear D gene. The CDR3 is 11 amino acids. Germline CDR1 and CDR2: MNHNS and SASEGT. V lost 6 bases and J 3 bases, leaving 3 bases between the germline ends. CDR3: CASRDNQPQHF. CDR3 bases: TGTGCCAGCAGGGACAATCAGCCCCAGCATTTT.

This clonotype was detected ten times or more. V gene TRBV4-3 combines with J gene TRBJ1-1; the match to TRBD1 covers 8 bases. The CDR3 runs to 17 residues. Germline trimming cut 1 base from V and 3 bases from J; bases unmatched to any gene: 10. Germline V lookup: CDR1 LGHNA, CDR2 YSLEER. CDR3 nucleotide sequence: TGCGCCAGCAGCCAAGCCCCTCCTCAGGGGGCGGACACTGAAGCTTTCTTT. It is translated as CASSQAPPQGADTEAFF.

The chain uses TRBV12-3 or TRBV12-4 and TRBJ1-5; D gene ambiguous. V was pared by 6 bases and J by 9 bases, with 12 bases between. There are 12 residues in the CDR3. This chain's CDR3 is CASSWSEAPQHF. The CDR3 region has the DNA TGTGCCAGCAGCTGGTCCGAAGCGCCCCAGCATTTT.

CDR3 protein: CAWSAMGAFDTEAFF. CDR3 bases: TGTGCCTGGAGTGCCATGGGAGCTTTTGACACTGAAGCTTTCTTT. V gene TRBV30 combines with J gene TRBJ1-1, with unresolved D. CDR1 and CDR2 (germline): GTSNPN, SVGIG (reference sequence). There are 15 residues in the CDR3. V shed 1 base and J shed 3 bases, with 15 bases lying between them.